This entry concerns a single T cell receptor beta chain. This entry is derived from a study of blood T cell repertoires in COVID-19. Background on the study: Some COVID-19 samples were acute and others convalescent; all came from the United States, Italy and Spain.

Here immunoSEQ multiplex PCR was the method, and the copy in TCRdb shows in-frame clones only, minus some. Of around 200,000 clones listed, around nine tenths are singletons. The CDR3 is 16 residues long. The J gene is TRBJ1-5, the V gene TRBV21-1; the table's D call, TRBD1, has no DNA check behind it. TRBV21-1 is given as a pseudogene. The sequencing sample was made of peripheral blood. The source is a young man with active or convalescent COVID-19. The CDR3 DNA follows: TGTGCCAGCAGCAAAGAGGGGACAGGGGGCGAAAAGCCCCAGCATTTT. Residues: CASSKEGTGGEKPQHF.